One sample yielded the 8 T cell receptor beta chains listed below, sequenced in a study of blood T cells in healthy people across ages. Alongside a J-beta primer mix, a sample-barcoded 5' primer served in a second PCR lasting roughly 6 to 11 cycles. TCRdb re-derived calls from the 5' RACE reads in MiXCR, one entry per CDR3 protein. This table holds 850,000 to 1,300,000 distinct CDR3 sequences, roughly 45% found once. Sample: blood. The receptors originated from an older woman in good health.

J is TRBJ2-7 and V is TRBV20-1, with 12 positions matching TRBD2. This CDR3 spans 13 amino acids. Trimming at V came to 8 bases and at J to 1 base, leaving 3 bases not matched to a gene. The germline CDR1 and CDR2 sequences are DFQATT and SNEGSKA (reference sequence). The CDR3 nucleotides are TGCAGTTCGACTAGCGGGAGATCCTACGAGCAGTACTTC. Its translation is CSSTSGRSYEQYF.

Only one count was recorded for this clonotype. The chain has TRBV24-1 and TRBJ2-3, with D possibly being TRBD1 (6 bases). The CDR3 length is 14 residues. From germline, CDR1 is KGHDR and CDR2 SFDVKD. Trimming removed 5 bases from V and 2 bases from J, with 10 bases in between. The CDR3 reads CATSGGQNTDTQYF. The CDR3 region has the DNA TGTGCCACCAGTGGAGGACAGAACACAGATACGCAGTATTTT.

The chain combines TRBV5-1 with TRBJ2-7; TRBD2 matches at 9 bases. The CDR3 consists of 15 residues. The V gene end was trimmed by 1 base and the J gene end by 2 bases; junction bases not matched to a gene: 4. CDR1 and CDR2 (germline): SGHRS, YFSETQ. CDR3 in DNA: TGCGCCAGCAGCTTGCGGGCGGGAGGGACCTACGAGCAGTACTTC. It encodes CASSLRAGGTYEQYF.

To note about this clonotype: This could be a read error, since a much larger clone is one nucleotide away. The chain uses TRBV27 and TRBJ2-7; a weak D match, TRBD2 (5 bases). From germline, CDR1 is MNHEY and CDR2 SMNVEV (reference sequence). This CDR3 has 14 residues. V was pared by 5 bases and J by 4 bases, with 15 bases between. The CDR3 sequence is CASSVERGPYEQYF. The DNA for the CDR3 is TGTGCCAGCAGTGTAGAAAGAGGGCCTTACGAGCAGTACTTC.

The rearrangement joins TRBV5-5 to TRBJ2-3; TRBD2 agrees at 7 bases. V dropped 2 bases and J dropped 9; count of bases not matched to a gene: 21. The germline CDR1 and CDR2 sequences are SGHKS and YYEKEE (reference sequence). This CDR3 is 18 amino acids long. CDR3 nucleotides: TGTGCCAGCAGCTTCGCGTTTAAAGGACTAGTGGGTCTCGGGACGCAGTATTTT. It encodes CASSFAFKGLVGLGTQYF.

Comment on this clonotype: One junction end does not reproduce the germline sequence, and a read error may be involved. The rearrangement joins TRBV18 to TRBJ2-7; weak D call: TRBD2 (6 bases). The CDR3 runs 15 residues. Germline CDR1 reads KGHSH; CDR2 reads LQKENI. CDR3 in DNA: TGTGCCAGCTCACCAAGACCCGGGACTTCCTACGAGGAGTACTTC. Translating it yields CASSPRPGTSYEEYF.

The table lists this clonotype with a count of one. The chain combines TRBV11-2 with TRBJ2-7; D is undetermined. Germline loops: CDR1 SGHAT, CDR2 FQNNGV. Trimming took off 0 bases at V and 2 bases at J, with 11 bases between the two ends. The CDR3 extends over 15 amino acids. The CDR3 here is CASSLDHPVAYEQYF. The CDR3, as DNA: TGTGCCAGCAGCTTAGATCATCCAGTTGCCTACGAGCAGTACTTC.

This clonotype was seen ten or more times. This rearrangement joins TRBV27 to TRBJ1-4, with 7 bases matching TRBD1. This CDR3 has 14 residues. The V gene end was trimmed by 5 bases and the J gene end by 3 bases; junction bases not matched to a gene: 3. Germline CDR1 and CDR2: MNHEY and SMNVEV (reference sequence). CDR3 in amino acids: CASSPGQPNEKLFF. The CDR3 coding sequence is TGTGCCAGCAGTCCGGGACAGCCTAATGAAAAACTGTTTTTT.